What follows are 27 T cell receptor beta chains derived from one specimen sequenced in a study of identical twins. TCRdb itself ran the 5' RACE reads through MiXCR, one entry per CDR3 protein. The table has 550,000 to 700,000 distinct CDR3 sequences, about 20% seen once. The sample was also linked to a second study, of T cells expressing NK-cell markers.

The sequenced material came from PBMCs. These receptors came from a woman aged 18-29 years in good health.

V gene TRBV2 combines with J gene TRBJ2-1; TRBD1 agrees at 7 bases. V gave up 9 bases and J gave up 5 bases; unmatched junction bases: 7. From germline, CDR1 is SNHLY and CDR2 FYNNEI. This CDR3 comprises 13 residues. The CDR3 region has the DNA TGTGCCAGGGGAAGGGGGCCCGACAATGAGCAGTTCTTC. It codes for CARGRGPDNEQFF.

This clonotype was observed many times. The rearrangement uses TRBV20-1 and TRBJ2-7; 7 bases fit TRBD2. With V trimmed by 5 bases and J by 6 bases, 13 bases remained unmatched. The CDR3 covers 14 residues. The germline CDR1 and CDR2 sequences are DFQATT and SNEGSKA (reference sequence). CDR3 sequence: CSAWGEAGWVEQYF. DNA for the CDR3: TGCAGTGCTTGGGGGGAAGCGGGATGGGTCGAGCAGTACTTC.

The genes are TRBV10-3 and TRBJ2-3; D is perhaps TRBD2 (5 bases). The ends were cut back, 9 bases at V and 3 bases at J, with 16 bases in the middle. This CDR3 is built from 14 residues. From germline, CDR1 is ENHRY and CDR2 SYGVKD. CDR3 nucleotide sequence: TGTGCCATGTCGTTGGGGAGTTTTACAGATACGCAGTATTTT. Translating it yields CAMSLGSFTDTQYF.

The rearrangement uses TRBV4-1 and TRBJ2-7; D is perhaps TRBD1 (5 bases). The germline V gene encodes CDR1 MGHRA and CDR2 YSYEKL. This CDR3 spans 13 amino acids. Deletions cut 9 bases from V and 5 bases from J, with 17 bases between. The DNA of the CDR3 is TGCGCCAGGAAGGGGCCCAGGGTCGACGAGCAGTACTTC. This translates into CARKGPRVDEQYF.

This clonotype was seen ten or more times. The V call is TRBV20-1, the J call TRBJ2-7; possible D gene TRBD2, 5 bases. Looked up from germline, CDR1 is DFQATT and CDR2 is SNEGSKA (reference sequence). The CDR3 is 14 residues long. Trimming removed 0 bases at V and 2 bases at J, with 11 bases between. CDR3: CSARDTGKAYEQYF. DNA of the CDR3: TGCAGTGCTAGAGATACGGGAAAGGCCTACGAGCAGTACTTC.

Regarding this clonotype: A much more abundant neighbour one base away suggests this may be a read error. This chain links TRBV7-2 with TRBJ2-7; D is undetermined. The CDR3 consists of 15 residues. CDR1 SGHTA and CDR2 FQGNSA come from the germline V gene. In DNA form, the CDR3 reads TGTGCCAGCAGCTTAGGAGTTTTCACCTCCTTCGAGCAGTACTTC. Its protein product is CASSLGVFTSFEQYF. Supplemented by reference TRBV7-2 and TRBJ2-7, the full variable domain reads GAGVSQSPSNKVTEKGKDVELRCDPISGHTALYWYRQSLGQGLEFLIYFQGNSAPDKSGLPSDRFSAERTGGSVSTLTIQRTQQEDSAVYLCASSLGVFTSFEQYFGPGTRLTVT.

This clonotype has a count of ten or more. The J gene is TRBJ2-7, the V gene TRBV20-1; weak D call: TRBD2 (5 bases). This CDR3 is built from 13 residues. The V gene lost 5 bases and the J gene lost 5 bases, with 16 bases spanning the gap. Germline assignment: CDR1 DFQATT and CDR2 SNEGSKA (reference sequence). This chain's CDR3 is CSADPDNGDEQYF. The CDR3 region has the DNA TGCAGTGCTGACCCAGACAACGGGGACGAGCAGTACTTC.

With regard to this clonotype: The junction departs from germline at one end; a sequencing error may be responsible. This chain connects TRBV5-6 to TRBJ2-4; TRBD2 aligns across 7 bases. There are 12 residues in the CDR3. CDR1 and CDR2 (germline): SGHDT, YYEEEE. This CDR3 is CASSEAGLTSDF. The DNA for the CDR3 is TGTGCCAGCAGCGAAGCGGGACTCACGTCGGACTTC.

The CDR3 DNA sequence: TGCAGTGCTAGTAAACAGATTAGCTCCTACAATGAGCAGTTCTTC. Residues: CSASKQISSYNEQFF. The chain carries TRBV20-1 and TRBJ2-1; D is unresolved. CDR3 length: 15 amino acids. V was pared by 3 bases and J by 0 bases, with 12 bases between. Germline assignment: CDR1 DFQATT and CDR2 SNEGSKA (reference sequence).

This chain connects TRBV28 to TRBJ2-7, with 8 bases fitting TRBD1. Germline loops: CDR1 MDHEN, CDR2 SYDVKM. Trimming removed 8 bases from V and 4 bases from J; junction bases left unmatched: 13. The CDR3 is 15 residues long. The CDR3 loop is CASPPAGQGAYEQYF. CDR3 in DNA: TGTGCCAGCCCCCCTGCGGGGCAGGGGGCTTACGAGCAGTACTTC.

V and J are TRBV29-1 and TRBJ1-1; D uncertain. V was pared by 2 bases and J by 5 bases, with 9 bases between. Germline CDR1 is SQVTM and CDR2 is ANQGSEA. CDR3 size: 12 residues. CDR3 amino acids: CSVERAKTEAFF. The CDR3 DNA follows: TGCAGCGTTGAACGCGCCAAGACTGAAGCTTTCTTT.

This rearrangement joins TRBV12-3 or TRBV12-4 to TRBJ2-2, with 10 bases aligning to TRBD1. Unmatched junction bases numbered 2, after V lost 3 bases and J lost 7 bases. The CDR3 is made up of 14 amino acids. CDR3 sequence reads: CASSLGQGIGELFF. The CDR3, as DNA: TGTGCCAGCAGTTTGGGACAGGGGATCGGGGAGCTGTTTTTT.

This chain connects TRBV20-1 to TRBJ2-5, with TRBD2 as a possible D gene (5 bases). The germline V and J ends were trimmed by 0 bases and 6 bases, with 11 bases remaining between them. This CDR3 is built from 13 residues. Germline-derived CDR1 and CDR2 are DFQATT and SNEGSKA (reference sequence). For the CDR3, the DNA is TGCAGTGCTAGAGAGGGCAGAGGGAAGACCCAGTACTTC. This gives the protein CSAREGRGKTQYF.

In this sample, this clonotype turned up a few times. The chain is built from TRBV29-1 and TRBJ2-1, with D possibly being TRBD2 (5 bases). The CDR3 is made up of 18 amino acids. Germline CDR1 is SQVTM and CDR2 is ANQGSEA. The V gene lost 1 base and the J gene lost 1 base, with 20 bases spanning the gap. CDR3 coding DNA: TGCAGCGTTGAAGTCCCGAGGGTTCAGGTACCTTCCTACAATGAGCAGTTCTTC. Translated, it gives CSVEVPRVQVPSYNEQFF.

This clonotype was picked up many times. The V call is TRBV12-3 or TRBV12-4, the J call TRBJ2-5; TRBD1 matches 7 bases. V lost 3 bases, J lost 6 bases, and 10 bases stayed unmatched. This CDR3 has 15 residues. The CDR3 sequence is CASSFGRGSGKTQYF. DNA for the CDR3: TGTGCCAGCAGTTTCGGCAGGGGGTCTGGAAAGACCCAGTACTTC.

This clonotype was found once. V usage is TRBV9 and J usage is TRBJ2-1; maybe TRBD2 (6 bases). The CDR3 totals 13 residues. Germline V gene lookup returns CDR1 SGDLS and CDR2 YYNGEE. V was trimmed by 6 bases and J by 10 bases, leaving 17 bases between them. CDR3 region: CASNVGGTQEQFF. CDR3 nucleotides: TGTGCCAGCAACGTCGGAGGGACGCAAGAGCAGTTCTTC.

This clonotype was observed a few times. This chain links TRBV20-1 with TRBJ2-3, with 11 bases matching TRBD2. The V and J ends lost 4 bases and 4 bases, in that order; junction bases with no gene match: 10. The CDR3 is 16 amino acids. In germline, CDR1 is DFQATT, CDR2 SNEGSKA (reference sequence). The CDR3 spells CSANILAGGPADTQYF. The DNA for the CDR3 is TGCAGTGCTAATATTTTAGCGGGGGGGCCAGCAGATACGCAGTATTTT.

The chain uses TRBV10-3 and TRBJ2-3; the match to TRBD1 covers 9 bases. V lost 4 bases to trimming and J lost 2 bases; unmatched junction nucleotides: 16. The CDR3 spans 19 residues. Germline values: CDR1 ENHRY, CDR2 SYGVKD. The CDR3 loop reads CAISAGGIRDRAPTDTQYF. CDR3 bases: TGTGCCATCAGTGCAGGGGGGATCCGGGACAGGGCACCCACAGATACGCAGTATTTT.

Here the CDR3 reads CASSPGTVYTGELFF. For the CDR3, the DNA is TGTGCCAGCAGTCCTGGGACAGTATACACCGGGGAGCTGTTTTTT. The chain recombines TRBV27 with TRBJ2-2; 7 bases are a match to TRBD1. CDR1 and CDR2 (germline): MNHEY, SMNVEV (reference sequence). The V segment lost 5 bases and the J segment 3 bases; nucleotides outside the gene matches: 6. This CDR3 spans 15 amino acids.

The chain carries TRBV29-1 and TRBJ2-7; no reliable D call. Germline V gene sequence: CDR1 SQVTM, CDR2 ANQGSEA. The CDR3 loop spans 12 amino acids. Trimming removed 1 base at V and 5 bases at J, with 9 bases between. The CDR3 sequence: CSVEALDDEQYF. DNA of the CDR3: TGCAGCGTTGAAGCGTTGGACGACGAGCAGTACTTC.

This clonotype has a handful of counts. V and J are TRBV27 and TRBJ1-2, with D possibly TRBD1 on 5 matching bases. The CDR3 extends over 14 amino acids. V lost 5 bases to trimming and J lost 3 bases, with 13 bases between them. Germline CDR1 reads MNHEY; CDR2 reads SMNVEV (reference sequence). The CDR3 protein is CASSPQGSYYGYTF. In DNA form, the CDR3 reads TGTGCCAGCAGTCCTCAGGGTTCCTACTATGGCTACACCTTC.

The gene calls are TRBV7-3 and TRBJ2-2; 8 nucleotides agree with TRBD1. CDR1 and CDR2 (germline): SGHTA, FQGTGA. The ends lost 2 bases at V and 3 bases at J; junction bases unmatched: 11. CDR3 length equals 18 residues. CDR3: CASSLFAGGTGDTGELFF. The CDR3 DNA is TGTGCCAGCAGCTTATTCGCGGGCGGGACAGGCGACACCGGGGAGCTGTTTTTT.

The V and J genes are TRBV18 and TRBJ2-1; 8 bases are shared with TRBD2. CDR3 length: 18 residues. Germline V gene lookup returns CDR1 KGHSH and CDR2 LQKENI. J gave up 0 bases and V 3 bases, and 10 bases lay outside the gene matches. In DNA, the CDR3 is TGTGCCAGCTCACCCGGGACTAGGCCTATAAGCTCCTACAATGAGCAGTTCTTC. This codes for CASSPGTRPISSYNEQFF.

The chain links TRBV23-1 to TRBJ1-5; 7 bases agree with TRBD1. TRBV23-1 is sorted into the ORF group, with uncertain function. Trimming removed 2 bases from V and 1 base from J; junction bases left unmatched: 17. This CDR3 is built from 20 residues. For the CDR3, the DNA is TGCGCCAGCAGTCAAAGTCTGACAGGGTTCGATTCGAGGAGCAATCAGCCCCAGCATTTT. This encodes CASSQSLTGFDSRSNQPQHF.

There are many counts of this clonotype. The V and J genes are TRBV29-1 and TRBJ1-1, with 8 bases aligning to TRBD1. Germline CDR1 is SQVTM and CDR2 is ANQGSEA. This CDR3 has 12 amino acids. The ends lost 5 bases at V and 9 bases at J; junction bases unmatched: 8. CDR3 in amino acids: CSVQGQGGKAFF. Here the CDR3 DNA reads TGCAGCGTTCAAGGACAGGGTGGGAAAGCTTTCTTT.

This clonotype turned up a few times. The V gene is TRBV7-2, the J gene TRBJ2-7; the D is unclear. CDR1 and CDR2 from the germline V gene are SGHTA and FQGNSA. V was trimmed by 3 bases and J by 6 bases, leaving 9 bases between them. This CDR3 comprises 12 residues. The CDR3, as DNA: TGTGCCAGCAGCTTGGGCAGATCCGAGCAGTACTTC. Its protein product is CASSLGRSEQYF.

V gene TRBV20-1 combines with J gene TRBJ2-1; D is undetermined. The CDR3 totals 13 residues. Germline V gene lookup returns CDR1 DFQATT and CDR2 SNEGSKA (reference sequence). Deletions cut 0 bases from V and 9 bases from J, with 12 bases between. CDR3 region: CSARDARLGEQFF. The DNA for the CDR3 is TGCAGTGCTAGAGATGCCCGACTCGGTGAGCAGTTCTTC.